The clone carrying this T cell receptor beta chain appeared a single time. Its specificity is not known. Germline V gives CDR1 SGDLS, CDR2 YYNGEE. V dropped 2 bases and J dropped 4; count of bases not matched to a gene: 5. The CDR3 length is 14 residues. This specimen comes from a study of OX40 agonist ivuxolimab in advanced cancers. About the study: There were three patients with partial responses, one having hepatocellular carcinoma and two cutaneous melanoma. Whole-study findings and limits: Doses of 0.1 to 3.0 mg/kg were accompanied by clonal expansion of CD4+ and CD8+ blood T cells by week 6.

Measured with immunoSEQ multiplex PCR; TCRdb has only the in-frame clones, and not every one. The sample carries over 70,000 clones, 70% to 90% recorded once. Sequenced here: CD4+ or CD8+ T cells sorted from blood, sampled in a trial of the OX40 agonist ivuxolimab. The clonotype originates from an adult with an advanced solid tumor such as melanoma, head and neck, liver or kidney cancer. The chain recombines TRBV9 with TRBJ2-7; TRBD1 matches at 8 bases. CDR3 loop: CASSVDRAGYEQYF. CDR3 nucleotide sequence: TGTGCCAGCAGCGTGGACAGGGCGGGATACGAGCAGTACTTC.